This T cell receptor beta chain came from a study of Tregs in tolerant kidney transplant recipients. About this clone itself: What it binds is not known.

The nonmyeloablative bone marrow transplants came from related graft donors, with transient mixed chimerism. Unstimulated Tregs (CD4+CD25+CD127-) and CD4+CD25- non-Tregs were sorted from PBMCs. Some clones are missing from TCRdb's copy, which holds only in-frame ones; the method was immunoSEQ multiplex PCR. The table records some 56,000 clones, about 89% of them present only once. Overall study findings and caveats: Few patients were studied, so findings need validation in larger groups. Nucleotide sequences could not be compared across some patients' samples due to primer changes. Biological reproducibility was not directly addressed in this study.

The source is a human patient who received a combined kidney and bone marrow transplant. A subset of T cells may come from the graft donor. Sequences were derived from CD8+ T cells from blood (PBMCs), sampled 24 months after the transplant.

Written as DNA, the CDR3 is TGTGCCAGCTCAAACCTCCGAGAGGGTACCCAAGAGACCCAGTACTTC. Amino acid sequence: CASSNLREGTQETQYF. This chain connects TRBV18 to TRBJ2-5, with D perhaps matching TRBD2 (5 bases). The V gene's germline CDR1 is KGHSH and CDR2 LQKENI. The CDR3 runs 16 residues. Between the trimmed V and J ends, which lost 5 bases and 1 base, there was a span of 17 bases.